This T cell receptor beta chain was profiled in a study of metastatic and nonmetastatic thyroid tumors. Study in general: Repertoire data that came from the blood and tumor or nodule tissue of malignant and benign thyroid patients were compared. General study results and limits: A significant increase in TCR beta diversity was reportedly seen in malignant thyroid tumors relative to benign nodules, in blood and tumor.

About this clone itself: Its target is not known.

This CDR3 comprises 15 residues. Losses at the gene ends were 3 bases for V and 4 bases for J; bases not matched to a gene: 4. CDR1 and CDR2 (germline): SGDLS, YYNGEE. Original handling: The distant-metastasis classifier for papillary thyroid cancer was built from CDR3 differences across clinicopathological groups. With MiXCR, TCRdb reprocessed the PCR reads. The V and J calls come from TCRdb's annotation, not from the publication. Seen here are about 13,000 clones, about 23% observed once, and the top ten hold about 3.9%. Each patient came to thyroid surgery without any prior treatment (of any kind).

The genes are TRBV9 and TRBJ1-2, with 12 bases lining up with TRBD1. Specimen: blood. The clonotype was recovered from a female donor with papillary thyroid cancer or a benign thyroid nodule (not recorded which). Some clones in this sample may be carry-over from other donors' samples. The CDR3 DNA is TGTGCCAGCAGCGGGGACAGGGGGCCTTCCTATGGCTACACCTTC. Amino acids: CASSGDRGPSYGYTF.